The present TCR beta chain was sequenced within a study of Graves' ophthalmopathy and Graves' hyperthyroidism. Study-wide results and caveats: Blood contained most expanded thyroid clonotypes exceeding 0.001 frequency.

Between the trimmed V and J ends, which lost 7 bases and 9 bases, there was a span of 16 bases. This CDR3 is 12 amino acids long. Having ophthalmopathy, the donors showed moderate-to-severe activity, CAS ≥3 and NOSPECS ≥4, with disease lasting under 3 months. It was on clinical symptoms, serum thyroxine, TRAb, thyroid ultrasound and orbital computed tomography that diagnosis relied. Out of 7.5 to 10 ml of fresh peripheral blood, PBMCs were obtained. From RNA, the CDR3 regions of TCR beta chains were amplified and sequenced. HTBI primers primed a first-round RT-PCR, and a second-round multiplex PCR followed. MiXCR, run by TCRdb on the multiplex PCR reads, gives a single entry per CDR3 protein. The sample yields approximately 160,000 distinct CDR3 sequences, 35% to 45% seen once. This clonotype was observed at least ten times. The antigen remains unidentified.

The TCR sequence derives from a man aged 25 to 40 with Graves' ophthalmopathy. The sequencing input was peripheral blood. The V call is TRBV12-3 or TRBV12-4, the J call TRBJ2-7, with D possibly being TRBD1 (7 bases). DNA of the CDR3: TGTGCCAGCATCGGCTCAGGGGGGTGGCAGTACTTC. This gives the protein CASIGSGGWQYF.